This T cell receptor beta chain emerged from a study of cytomegalovirus exposure and HLA in healthy donors. Study observations and caveats: Accounts indicate the classifier identified cytomegalovirus status with strong specificity and sensitivity. In an earlier analysis, productive rearrangement rates for most beta V segments clustered near 87% or 30%.

The PCR made use of 60 Vbeta and 13 Jbeta primers. Clones were read by immunoSEQ multiplex PCR, and TCRdb kept only the in-frame ones, dropping some. Of about 120,000 clones detected, 75% to 85% appear once; the ten largest clones hold more than 2.5%. To note about this clone: The antigen remains unidentified.

This TCR came from a male donor in good health and CMV-seronegative. The specimen sequenced was PBMCs.

This CDR3 reads CASNSLQTQYF. For the CDR3, the DNA is TGTGCCAGCAACAGTTTACAGACCCAGTACTTC. The V and J genes are TRBV28 and TRBJ2-5; no definite D call. This CDR3 region has 11 residues. Germline loops: CDR1 MDHEN, CDR2 SYDVKM. V lost 7 bases and J 6 bases, leaving 9 bases between the germline ends.